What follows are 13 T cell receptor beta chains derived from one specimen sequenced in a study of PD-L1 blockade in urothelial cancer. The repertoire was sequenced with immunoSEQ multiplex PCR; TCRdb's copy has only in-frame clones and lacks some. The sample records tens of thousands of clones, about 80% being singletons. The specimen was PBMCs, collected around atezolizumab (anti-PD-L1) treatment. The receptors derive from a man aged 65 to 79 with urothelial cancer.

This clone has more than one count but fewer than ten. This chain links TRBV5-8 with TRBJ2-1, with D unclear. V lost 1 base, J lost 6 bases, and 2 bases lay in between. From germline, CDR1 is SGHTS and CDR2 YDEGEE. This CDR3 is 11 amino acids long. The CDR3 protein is CASSLRNEQFF. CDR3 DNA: TGTGCCAGCAGCTTGCGCAATGAGCAGTTCTTC.

In DNA form, the CDR3 reads TGTGCCAGCGCCGCTAGTTCAGATACGCAGTATTTT. This translates into CASAASSDTQYF. The chain joins TRBV18 to TRBJ2-3; D is unresolved. The ends were cut back, 8 bases at V and 4 bases at J, with 10 bases in the middle. This CDR3 spans 12 amino acids. Germline lookup yields CDR1 KGHSH and CDR2 LQKENI.

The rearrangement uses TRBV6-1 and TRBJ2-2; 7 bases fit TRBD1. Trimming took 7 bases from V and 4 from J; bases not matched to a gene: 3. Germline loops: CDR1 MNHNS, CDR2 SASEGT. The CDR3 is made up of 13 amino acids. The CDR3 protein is CASMGQPTGELFF. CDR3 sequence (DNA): TGTGCCAGCATGGGACAGCCCACCGGGGAGCTGTTTTTT.

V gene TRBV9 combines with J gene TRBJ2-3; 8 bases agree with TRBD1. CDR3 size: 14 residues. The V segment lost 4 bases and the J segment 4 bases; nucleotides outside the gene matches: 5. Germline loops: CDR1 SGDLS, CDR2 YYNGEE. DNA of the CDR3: TGTGCCAGCAGCCCCCGGACAGGGCCAGATACGCAGTATTTT. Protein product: CASSPRTGPDTQYF. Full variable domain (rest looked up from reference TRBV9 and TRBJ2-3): DSGVTQTPKHLITATGQRVTLRCSPRSGDLSVYWYQQSLDQGLQFLIQYYNGEERAKGNILERFSAQQFPDLHSELNLSSLELGDSALYFCASSPRTGPDTQYFGPGTRLTVL.

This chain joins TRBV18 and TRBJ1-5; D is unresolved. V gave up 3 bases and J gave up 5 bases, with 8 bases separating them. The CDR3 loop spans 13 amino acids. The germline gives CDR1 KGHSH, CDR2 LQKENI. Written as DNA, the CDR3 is TGTGCCAGCTCACCCGACCAGGATCAGCCCCAGCATTTT. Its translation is CASSPDQDQPQHF.

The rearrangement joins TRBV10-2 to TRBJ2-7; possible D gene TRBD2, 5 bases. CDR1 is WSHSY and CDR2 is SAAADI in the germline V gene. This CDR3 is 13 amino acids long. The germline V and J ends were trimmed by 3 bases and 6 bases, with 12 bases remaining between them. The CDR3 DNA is TGCGCCAGCAGTGAATCGGGGTCGTCCGAGCAGTACTTC. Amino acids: CASSESGSSEQYF.

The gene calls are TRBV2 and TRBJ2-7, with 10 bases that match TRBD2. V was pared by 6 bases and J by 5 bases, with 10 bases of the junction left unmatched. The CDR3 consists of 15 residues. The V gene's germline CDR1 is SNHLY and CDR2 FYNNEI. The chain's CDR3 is CASRYQREGLNEQYF. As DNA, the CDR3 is TGTGCCAGCAGATACCAGCGGGAGGGCCTCAACGAGCAGTACTTC.

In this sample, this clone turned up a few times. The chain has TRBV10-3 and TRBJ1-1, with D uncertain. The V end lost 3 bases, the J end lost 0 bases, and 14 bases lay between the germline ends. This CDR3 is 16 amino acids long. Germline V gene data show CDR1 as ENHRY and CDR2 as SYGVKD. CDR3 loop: CAISERIRQMNTEAFF. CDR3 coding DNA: TGTGCCATCAGTGAAAGGATCAGACAAATGAACACTGAAGCTTTCTTT.

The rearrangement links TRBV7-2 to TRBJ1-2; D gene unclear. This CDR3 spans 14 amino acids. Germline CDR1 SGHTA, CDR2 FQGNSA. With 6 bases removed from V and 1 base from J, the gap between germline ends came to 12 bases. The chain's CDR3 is CASRLDTFNYGYTF. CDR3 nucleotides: TGTGCCAGCAGACTAGATACTTTTAACTATGGCTACACCTTC.

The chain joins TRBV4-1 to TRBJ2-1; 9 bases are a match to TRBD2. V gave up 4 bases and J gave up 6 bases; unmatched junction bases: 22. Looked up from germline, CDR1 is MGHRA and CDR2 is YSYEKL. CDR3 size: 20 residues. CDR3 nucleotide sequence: TGCGCCAGCAGCCGTCCTCCTTCTATTAGCCGCGGGAGGGCCCTCAATGAGCAGTTCTTC. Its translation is CASSRPPSISRGRALNEQFF.

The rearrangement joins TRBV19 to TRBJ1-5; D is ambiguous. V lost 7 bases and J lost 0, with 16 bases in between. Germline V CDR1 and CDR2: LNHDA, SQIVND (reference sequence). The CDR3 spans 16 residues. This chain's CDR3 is CASTIYSGNSNQPQHF. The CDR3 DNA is TGTGCCAGTACCATATACTCGGGAAATAGCAATCAGCCCCAGCATTTT.

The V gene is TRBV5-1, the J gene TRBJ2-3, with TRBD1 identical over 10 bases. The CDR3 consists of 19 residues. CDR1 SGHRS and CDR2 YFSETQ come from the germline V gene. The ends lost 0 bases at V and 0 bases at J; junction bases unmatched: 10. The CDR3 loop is CASSLEGLDRGLSTDTQYF. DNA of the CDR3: TGCGCCAGCAGCTTGGAGGGGTTAGACAGGGGGCTGAGCACAGATACGCAGTATTTT.

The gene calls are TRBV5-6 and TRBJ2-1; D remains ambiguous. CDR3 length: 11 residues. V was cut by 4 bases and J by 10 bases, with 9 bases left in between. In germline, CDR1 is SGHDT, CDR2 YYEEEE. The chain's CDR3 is CASSAYREQFF. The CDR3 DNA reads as TGTGCCAGCAGCGCTTATCGGGAGCAGTTCTTC. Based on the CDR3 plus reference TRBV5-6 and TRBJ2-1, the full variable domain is DAGVTQSPTHLIKTRGQQVTLRCSPKSGHDTVSWYQQALGQGPQFIFQYYEEEERQRGNFPDRFSGHQFPNYSSELNVNALLLGDSALYLCASSAYREQFFGPGTRLTVL.